This TCR beta chain was recorded in a study of blood T cell repertoires in COVID-19. CDR3 length: 20 residues. Germline CDR1 reads LGHNA; CDR2 reads YSLEER. V lost 0 bases to trimming and J lost 0 bases; unmatched junction nucleotides: 13. Under the authors' procedure: For nucleated cells, counts were estimated from reference gene primer amplification. Assay: immunoSEQ multiplex PCR; the TCRdb copy retains only in-frame clones and omits some. That table is the source of V, J and clone size, and D and trimming were worked out from the DNA. Of about 480,000 clones in the sample, roughly 88% are singletons; the top ten hold approximately 2%. Participants spanned ages about 18 to 90 years and resided in about 24 US areas.

This chain joins TRBV4-3 and TRBJ2-2; TRBD1 agrees at 7 bases. The receptor comes from a woman between 40 and 55 years old who had recovered from COVID-19. The sample consisted of PBMCs or T cells enriched from blood (not recorded which). The CDR3 sequence: CASSQDPTFTGVANTGELFF. The DNA for the CDR3 is TGCGCCAGCAGCCAAGATCCCACCTTTACAGGGGTTGCGAACACCGGGGAGCTGTTTTTT.